This T cell receptor (beta chain) appears in the sequencing data of a study of blood T cell repertoires in COVID-19. In the study overall: PBMCs, B-cell-depleted T cells, or T cells provided the cDNA or gDNA that made up the material.

This CDR3 contains 15 residues. CDR1 is KGHSH and CDR2 is LQKENI in the germline V gene. Between the trimmed V and J ends, which lost 5 bases and 6 bases, there was a span of 17 bases. Original processing notes: The assay estimated nucleated cells by amplifying reference gene primers. Generated by immunoSEQ multiplex PCR, the TCRdb table keeps only in-frame clones and is missing some. The DNA gave D and trimming, while V, J and clone size come from that table. Of fewer than 200,000 clones in the sample, 60% to 80% are singletons; the top ten hold approximately 2.6%. The TCR was taken from a man between 65 and 85 years old with acute or convalescent COVID-19. What was sequenced was peripheral blood. The genes are TRBV18 and TRBJ2-1; a weak D match, TRBD1 (6 bases). For the CDR3, the DNA is TGTGCCAGCTCAGAACAGGGATTAGGAGCCAATGAGCAGTTCTTC. Translated, it gives CASSEQGLGANEQFF.